These 14 T cell receptor beta chains were sequenced from one sample in a study of CD8+ T cells in alopecia areata. Sequencing used cDNA as its template, made by extracting RNA and reverse transcribing it. The protocol was immunoSEQ multiplex PCR, while the TCRdb copy is restricted to in-frame clones and leaves out a portion. The sample includes roughly 150,000 clones, 40% to 65% of them seen just once. This specimen consisted of CD8+ T cells sorted from blood, obtained at week 0. The receptors stem from a human donor with alopecia areata.

Concerning this clone itself: One end of the junction does not line up with germline, which may come from a read error. The sample carries other DNA sequences with the same CDR3. This chain joins TRBV29-1 and TRBJ1-1; possible D gene TRBD1, 6 bases. CDR3 length: 13 residues. The germline V gene encodes CDR1 SQVTM and CDR2 ANQGSEA. CDR3: CSVVGGASTEAFF. The CDR3 bases are TGCAGCGTTGTGGGGGGGGCTTCAACTGAAGCTTTCTTC.

This clone showed up just a few times. This chain connects TRBV30 to TRBJ1-4; the match to TRBD1 covers 9 bases. Germline V gene data show CDR1 as GTSNPN and CDR2 as SVGIG (reference sequence). The V and J ends lost 4 bases and 6 bases, in that order; junction bases with no gene match: 3. The CDR3 is 13 residues long. As DNA, the CDR3 is TGTGCCTGGACCGGGACAGGGCATGAAAAACTGTTTTTT. This translates into CAWTGTGHEKLFF.

The rearrangement links TRBV10-1 to TRBJ2-7; perhaps TRBD2 as D (5 bases). Germline CDR1 WNHNN, CDR2 SYGVQD (reference sequence). The V and J ends lost 6 bases and 7 bases respectively, with 16 bases between them. CDR3 length: 13 residues. CDR3 in amino acids: CASSRWTGEEQYF. The CDR3 coding sequence is TGCGCCAGCAGCCGCTGGACTGGTGAGGAGCAGTACTTC.

The gene calls are TRBV6-5 and TRBJ2-7; 8 nucleotides align to TRBD1. The CDR3 has 13 residues. The V segment lost 6 bases and the J segment 6 bases; nucleotides outside the gene matches: 7. Germline-derived CDR1 and CDR2 are MNHEY and SVGAGI. The CDR3 bases are TGTGCCAGCAGCTTCGGACAGGGAGGCGAGCAGTACTTC. Encoded protein: CASSFGQGGEQYF.

The V call is TRBV9, the J call TRBJ2-5; tentatively, D is TRBD1 (6 bases). CDR1 is SGDLS and CDR2 is YYNGEE in the germline V gene. V was cut by 4 bases and J by 5 bases, with 12 bases left in between. CDR3 length: 13 residues. CDR3 DNA sequence: TGTGCCAGCAGCTCCGGGACAACGGAGACCCAGTACTTC. Translation gives CASSSGTTETQYF.

This chain uses TRBV2 with TRBJ1-1; TRBD1 agrees at 11 bases. Germline V CDR1 and CDR2: SNHLY, FYNNEI. The CDR3 has 14 residues. The V segment lost 6 bases and the J segment 5 bases; nucleotides outside the gene matches: 5. The CDR3 DNA sequence: TGTGCCAGCAGCCGGGACAGGGGGTGGACTGAAGCTTTCTTT. It specifies CASSRDRGWTEAFF. Drawing the rest from reference TRBV2 and TRBJ1-1, the complete variable domain is EPEVTQTPSHQVTQMGQEVILRCVPISNHLYFYWYRQILGQKVEFLVSFYNNEISEKSEIFDDQFSVERPDGSNFTLKIRSTKLEDSAMYFCASSRDRGWTEAFFGQGTRLTVV.

This clone came up a few times. The chain carries TRBV25-1 and TRBJ1-2; maybe TRBD1 (5 bases). CDR1 MGHDK and CDR2 SYGVNS come from the germline V gene. The CDR3 loop spans 13 amino acids. Trimming removed 3 bases at V and 4 bases at J, with 9 bases between. CDR3 loop: CASSDGTIYGYTF. CDR3 DNA: TGTGCCAGCAGTGATGGGACTATCTATGGCTACACCTTC.

This clone was counted only a few times. The genes are TRBV13 and TRBJ2-5; possibly TRBD1 for D (6 bases). The CDR3 runs to 15 residues. Germline V gives CDR1 PRHDT, CDR2 FYEKMQ (reference sequence). With 4 bases removed from V and 5 bases from J, the gap between germline ends came to 17 bases. This CDR3 reads CASSSRQDHQETQYF. CDR3 DNA: TGTGCCAGCAGCTCTCGACAGGATCATCAGGAGACCCAGTACTTC.

The table lists this clone with a few counts. This sequence joins TRBV30 and TRBJ2-1; D is ambiguous. V was pared by 1 base and J by 5 bases, with 12 bases between. The V gene's germline CDR1 is GTSNPN and CDR2 SVGIG (reference sequence). The CDR3 has 14 residues. CDR3 sequence: CAWSGEDKDNEQFF. CDR3 bases: TGTGCCTGGAGTGGCGAAGACAAAGACAATGAGCAGTTCTTC.

This chain joins TRBV19 and TRBJ1-1; D is ambiguous. The length of the CDR3 is 13 residues. Germline CDR1 and CDR2: LNHDA and SQIVND (reference sequence). The V end lost 6 bases, the J end lost 0 bases, and 8 bases lay between the germline ends. CDR3 DNA: TGTGCCAGTAGCGTGAGCATGAACACTGAAGCTTTCTTT. Its translation: CASSVSMNTEAFF. Filled out from reference TRBV19 and TRBJ1-1, the complete variable domain reads DGGITQSPKYLFRKEGQNVTLSCEQNLNHDAMYWYRQDPGQGLRLIYYSQIVNDFQKGDIAEGYSVSREKKESFPLTVTSAQKNPTAFYLCASSVSMNTEAFFGQGTRLTVV.

This clone was seen only a few times. The chain employs TRBV19 and TRBJ1-5; D not resolved. Trimming took 6 bases from V and 0 from J, leaving 9 bases between them. Looked up from germline, CDR1 is LNHDA and CDR2 is SQIVND (reference sequence). The CDR3 contains 14 residues. CDR3 in amino acids: CASSLANSNQPQHF. CDR3 DNA: TGTGCCAGTAGCCTCGCCAATAGCAATCAGCCCCAGCATTTT.

With regard to this clone: Other DNA variants within this sample encode the same CDR3. The chain employs TRBV7-6 and TRBJ2-7, with D unresolved. The CDR3 has 13 amino acids. Germline V gene data show CDR1 as SGHVS and CDR2 as FNYEAQ. The ends were cut back, 1 base at V and 1 base at J, with 5 bases in the middle. The CDR3 sequence is CASSLDGSYEQYF. The CDR3 bases are TGTGCCAGCAGCTTAGACGGATCCTACGAGCAGTACTTC. The entire variable domain, with the rest obtained from reference TRBV7-6 and TRBJ2-7, is as follows: GAGVSQSPRYKVTKRGQDVALRCDPISGHVSLYWYRQALGQGPEFLTYFNYEAQQDKSGLPNDRFSAERPEGSISTLTIQRTEQRDSAMYRCASSLDGSYEQYFGPGTRLTVT.

The chain employs TRBV9 and TRBJ2-4, with a tentative D call TRBD2 (6 bases). V gave up 1 base and J gave up 0 bases, with 11 bases separating them. Germline values: CDR1 SGDLS, CDR2 YYNGEE. This CDR3 region has 16 residues. The chain's CDR3 is CASSVKGGTAKNIQYF. The CDR3, as DNA: TGTGCCAGCAGCGTAAAAGGAGGGACAGCCAAAAACATTCAGTACTTC.

This chain joins TRBV30 and TRBJ1-2; D gene uncertain. Germline CDR1 is GTSNPN and CDR2 is SVGIG (reference sequence). V gave up 0 bases and J gave up 8 bases, with 25 bases separating them. The CDR3 totals 17 residues. The CDR3 sequence is CAWSVAFYSGVSEGYTF. CDR3 in DNA: TGTGCCTGGAGTGTAGCCTTCTACAGTGGGGTCTCTGAGGGCTACACCTTC.